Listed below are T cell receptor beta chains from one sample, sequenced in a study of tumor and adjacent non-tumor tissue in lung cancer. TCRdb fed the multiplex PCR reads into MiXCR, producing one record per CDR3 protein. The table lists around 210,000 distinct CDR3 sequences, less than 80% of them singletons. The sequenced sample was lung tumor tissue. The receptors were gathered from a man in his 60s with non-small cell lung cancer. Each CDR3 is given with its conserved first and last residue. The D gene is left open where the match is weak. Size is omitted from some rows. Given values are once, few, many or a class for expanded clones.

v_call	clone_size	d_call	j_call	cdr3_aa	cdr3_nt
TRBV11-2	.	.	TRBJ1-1	CASSLRDTEAFF	TGTGCCAGCAGCTTAAGGGACACTGAAGCTTTCTTT
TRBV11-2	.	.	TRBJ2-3	CANSIVSGVATDTQYF	TGTGCCAACAGCATAGTATCAGGGGTAGCTACAGATACGCAGTATTTT
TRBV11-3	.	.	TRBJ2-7	CASSPGPGKKNELYF	TGTGCCAGCAGCCCCGGGCCGGGGAAAAAGAACGAGCTGTACTTT
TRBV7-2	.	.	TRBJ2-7	CASSLRIGEQYF	TGTGCCAGCAGCTTAAGGATCGGCGAGCAGTATTTC
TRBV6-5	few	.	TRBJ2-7	CASSYGPPPYEQYF	TGTGCCAGCAGTTACGGACCCCCGCCCTACGAGCAGTACTTC
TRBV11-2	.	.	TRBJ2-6	CAISPISEANVPTF	TGTGCCATCAGTCCTATCTCTGAGGCCAACGTCCCGACGTTC
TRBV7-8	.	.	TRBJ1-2	CASIKRGSIYGYTF	TGTGCCAGCATCAAACGGGGATCTATCTATGGCTACACCTTC
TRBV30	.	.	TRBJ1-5	CAWRAGNLNQPQHF	TGTGCCTGGAGAGCTGGGAACCTTAATCAGCCCCAGCATTTT
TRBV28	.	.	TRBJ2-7	CASSFVSGGAYEQYF	TGTGCCAGCAGTTTTGTTTCCGGTGGGGCCTACGAGCAGTACTTC
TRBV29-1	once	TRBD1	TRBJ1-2	CSGGTGGYGYIF	TGCAGCGGAGGGACAGGGGGTTATGGCTACATATTC